Listed below are T cell receptor beta chains from one sample, sequenced in a study of T cell responses to AZD1222 COVID-19 vaccine. TCRdb's copy holds only in-frame clones and misses some; the assay was immunoSEQ multiplex PCR. The data hold roughly 150,000 clones, with approximately 89% observed a single time. Sequencing was performed on peripheral blood, taken on day 0 of AZD1222 vaccination. These receptors all come from an adult in good health. CDR3s include the opening cysteine and the closing phenylalanine or tryptophan. D genes are given only for firm matches. Clone sizes are given selectively: once, few, many, or a class where the clone is expanded.

j_gene,abundance,v_gene,d_gene,CDR3nt,CDR3aa
TRBJ2-7,.,TRBV7-2,.,TGTGCCAGCAGCTCGGGACTCGCTTACTACGAGCAGTACTTC,CASSSGLAYYEQYF
TRBJ2-1,.,TRBV5-6,.,TGTGCCAGCAGCCCACGGACCCGTTACAATGAGCAGTTCTTC,CASSPRTRYNEQFF
TRBJ1-2,.,TRBV5-1,TRBD1,TGCGCCAGCAGCTCAAACCCACAGGGGGCCTCTAACTATGGCTACACCTTC,CASSSNPQGASNYGYTF
TRBJ2-1,.,TRBV7-9,.,TGTGCCAGCAGCTTAGATGGACGACTAAGATACAATGAGCAGTTCTTC,CASSLDGRLRYNEQFF
TRBJ2-5,.,TRBV12-2,.,TGTGCAAGTCGCTGCCAGCGGGATCAAGAGACCCAGTACTTC,CASRCQRDQETQYF
TRBJ2-5,once,TRBV19,TRBD2,TGTGCCAGTAGTATAGGAGATAGCGGGAGAAGGGAGACCCAGTACTTC,CASSIGDSGRRETQYF
TRBJ2-7,.,TRBV19,TRBD2,TGTGCCAGTAGCCCGGGACTAGCGTACTACGAGCAGTACTTC,CASSPGLAYYEQYF
TRBJ2-5,.,TRBV28,TRBD1,TGTGCCAGCATCCCTATCGACAGGGGCAAGGGAGAGACCCAGTACTTC,CASIPIDRGKGETQYF
TRBJ1-2,few,TRBV9,.,TGTGCCAGCAGCGCATCAGGATCCAATGGCTACACCTTC,CASSASGSNGYTF
TRBJ2-7,.,TRBV19,TRBD1,TGTGCCAGTAGTCGACAGGGTCCCCTCTACGAGCAGTACTTC,CASSRQGPLYEQYF
TRBJ2-1,once,TRBV6-6,.,TGTGCCAGCAGTTACGGTGGCAGTCGCTCCTACAATGAGCAGTTCTTC,CASSYGGSRSYNEQFF
TRBJ2-1,.,TRBV7-6,TRBD2,TGTGCCAGCACCATGACTAGCGGCCCTCTTGGGGAGCAGTTCTTC,CASTMTSGPLGEQFF
TRBJ1-2,.,TRBV29-1,TRBD1,TGCAGCGCCTTAGGGGACAGGGCTAACTATGGCTACACCTTC,CSALGDRANYGYTF
TRBJ1-2,.,TRBV19,.,TGTGCCAGTAGTATAGAGGGGGTTGGCTACACCTTC,CASSIEGVGYTF
TRBJ2-7,.,TRBV3-1/TRBV3-2,TRBD2,TGTGCCAGCAGCCAAGGGTGGACTAGCGGGAGTAAGCAGTACTTC,CASSQGWTSGSKQYF
TRBJ2-5,.,TRBV5-1,TRBD1,TGCGCCAGCAGCCCTTACTCCGCGGGACAGGGAGGGGCGACCCAGTACTTC,CASSPYSAGQGGATQYF
TRBJ1-2,.,TRBV5-6,.,TGTGCCAGCAGCTCGCCGGACGGCTATGGCTACACCTTC,CASSSPDGYGYTF
TRBJ1-5,.,TRBV18,.,TGTGCCAGCTCCAAGAGGGGGGAGAGAACGCAGCCCCAGCATTTT,CASSKRGERTQPQHF